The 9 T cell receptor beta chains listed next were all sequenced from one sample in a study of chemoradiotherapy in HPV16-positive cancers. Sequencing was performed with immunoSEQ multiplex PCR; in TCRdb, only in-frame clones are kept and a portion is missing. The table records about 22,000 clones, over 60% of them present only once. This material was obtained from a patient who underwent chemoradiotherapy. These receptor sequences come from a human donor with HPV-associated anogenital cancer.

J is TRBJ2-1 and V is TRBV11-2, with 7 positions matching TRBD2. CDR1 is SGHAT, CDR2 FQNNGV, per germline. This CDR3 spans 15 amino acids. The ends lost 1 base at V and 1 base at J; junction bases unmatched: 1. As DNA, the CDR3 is TGTGCCAGCAGCTTAGGGACTAGGTCCTACAATGAGCAGTTCTTC. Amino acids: CASSLGTRSYNEQFF.

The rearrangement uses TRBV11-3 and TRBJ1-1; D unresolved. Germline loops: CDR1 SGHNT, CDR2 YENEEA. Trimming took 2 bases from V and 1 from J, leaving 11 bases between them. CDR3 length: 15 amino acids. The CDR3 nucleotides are TGTGCCAGCAGCTTAAACCCGGGAGGGAACACTGAAGCTTTCTTT. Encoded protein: CASSLNPGGNTEAFF.

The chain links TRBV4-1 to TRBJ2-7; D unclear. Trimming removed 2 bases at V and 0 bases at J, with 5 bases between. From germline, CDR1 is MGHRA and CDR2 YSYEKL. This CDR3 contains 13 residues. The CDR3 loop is CASSQSASYEQYF. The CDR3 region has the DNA TGCGCCAGCAGCCAAAGTGCCTCCTACGAGCAGTACTTC.

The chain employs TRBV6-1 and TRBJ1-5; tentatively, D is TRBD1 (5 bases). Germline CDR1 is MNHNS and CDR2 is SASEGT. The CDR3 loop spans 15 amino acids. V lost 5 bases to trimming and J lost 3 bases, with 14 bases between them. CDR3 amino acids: CASSPERGNNQPQHF. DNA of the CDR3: TGTGCCAGCAGTCCCGAAAGGGGAAACAATCAGCCCCAGCATTTT.

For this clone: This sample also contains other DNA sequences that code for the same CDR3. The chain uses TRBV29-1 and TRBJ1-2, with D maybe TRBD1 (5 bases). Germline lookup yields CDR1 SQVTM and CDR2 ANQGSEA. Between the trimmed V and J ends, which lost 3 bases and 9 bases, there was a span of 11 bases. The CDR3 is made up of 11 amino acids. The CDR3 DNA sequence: TGCAGCGTTGAGTCAGGGTTCAGCTACACCTTC. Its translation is CSVESGFSYTF.

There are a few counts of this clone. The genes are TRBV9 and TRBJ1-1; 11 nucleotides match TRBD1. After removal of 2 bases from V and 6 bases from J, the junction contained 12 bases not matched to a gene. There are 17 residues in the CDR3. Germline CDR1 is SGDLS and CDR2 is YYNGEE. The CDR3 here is CASSVEPGQGGLAEAFF. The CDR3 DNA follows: TGTGCCAGCAGCGTTGAACCGGGACAGGGGGGTCTGGCTGAAGCTTTCTTT.

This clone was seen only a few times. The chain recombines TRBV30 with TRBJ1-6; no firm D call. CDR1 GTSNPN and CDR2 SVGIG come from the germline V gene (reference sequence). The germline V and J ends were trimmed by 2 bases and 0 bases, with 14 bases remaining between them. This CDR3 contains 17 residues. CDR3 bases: TGTGCCTGGAGTTCTCCAAGGGTTAGCTCCTATAATTCACCCCTCCACTTT. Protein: CAWSSPRVSSYNSPLHF.

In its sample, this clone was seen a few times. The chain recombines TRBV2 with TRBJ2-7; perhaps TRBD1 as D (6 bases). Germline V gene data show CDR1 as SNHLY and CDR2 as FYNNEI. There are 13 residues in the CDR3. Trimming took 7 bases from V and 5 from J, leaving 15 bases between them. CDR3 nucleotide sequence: TGTGCCAGCATTAAAACACAGGGTGACGAGCAGTACTTC. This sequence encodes CASIKTQGDEQYF.

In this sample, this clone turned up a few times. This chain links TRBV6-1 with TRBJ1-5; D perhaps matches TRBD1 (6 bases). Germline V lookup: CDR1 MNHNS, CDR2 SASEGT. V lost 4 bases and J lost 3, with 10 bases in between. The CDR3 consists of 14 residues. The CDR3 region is CASSADRPNQPQHF. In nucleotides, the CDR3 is TGTGCCAGCAGTGCCGACAGGCCCAATCAGCCCCAGCATTTT.